Below, 10 T cell receptor beta chains from the same sample are listed, as sequenced in a study of regulatory T cells in long-lasting Graves disease. Arm-PCR of CDR3 regions and iRepertoire HTBI primers were the basis on which TCR beta libraries were built. MiXCR, run by TCRdb on the multiplex PCR reads, gives a single entry per CDR3 protein. This sample carries approximately 500,000 distinct CDR3 sequences, approximately 21% of them seen once, and the ten largest clones take less than 9%. The time point is: persistent/refractory GD, antithyroid drugs over 5 years with positive TRAb. Preparation of the TCR library used RNA extracted from PBMCs. Sequences were derived from peripheral blood mononuclear cells (PBMCs), sampled when the disease was refractory, from a patient treated with antithyroid drugs. All receptors derive from a female donor with Graves disease.

This clonotype occurred a few times. V usage is TRBV7-9 and J usage is TRBJ2-7; no firm D call. Germline values: CDR1 SEHNR, CDR2 FQNEAQ (reference sequence). Deletions cut 3 bases from V and 8 bases from J, with 8 bases between. The CDR3 totals 11 residues. The CDR3 region has the DNA TGTGCCAGCAGCTTTAGTGAGAAGCAGTACTTC. This translates into CASSFSEKQYF.

This clonotype occurred many times. The rearrangement uses TRBV30 and TRBJ2-7, with 8 bases identical to TRBD1. This CDR3 is built from 13 residues. Germline V gene lookup returns CDR1 GTSNPN and CDR2 SVGIG (reference sequence). V was pared by 5 bases and J by 2 bases, with 5 bases of the junction left unmatched. The CDR3 nucleotides are TGTGCCTGGCAGGGGGCGACCGCCTACGAGCAGTACTTC. Its protein is CAWQGATAYEQYF. Combining the CDR3 with reference TRBV30 and TRBJ2-7 gives the whole variable domain SQTIHQWPATLVQPVGSPLSLECTVEGTSNPNLYWYRQAAGRGLQLLFYSVGIGQISSEVPQNLSASRPQDRQFILSSKKLLLSDSGFYLCAWQGATAYEQYFGPGTRLTVT.

The rearrangement joins TRBV19 to TRBJ2-6, with D possibly being TRBD2 (6 bases). The CDR3 is 15 residues long. The germline V gene encodes CDR1 LNHDA and CDR2 SQIVND (reference sequence). V lost 4 bases, J lost 0 bases, and 7 bases lay in between. The CDR3 loop reads CASSRTNSGANVLTF. The CDR3 DNA sequence: TGTGCCAGTAGTAGGACTAACTCTGGGGCCAACGTCCTGACTTTC. The full variable domain, its missing parts supplied by reference TRBV19 and TRBJ2-6, is DGGITQSPKYLFRKEGQNVTLSCEQNLNHDAMYWYRQDPGQGLRLIYYSQIVNDFQKGDIAEGYSVSREKKESFPLTVTSAQKNPTAFYLCASSRTNSGANVLTFGAGSRLTVL.

Worth noting for this clonotype: This clone may be a read error of a much larger clone one base away. The chain has TRBV20-1 and TRBJ1-1; D is ambiguous. The CDR3 is made up of 14 amino acids. Germline V lookup: CDR1 DFQATT, CDR2 SNEGSKA (reference sequence). The DNA of the CDR3 is TGCAGTGCTGGAGAACGTAGGGTCGGCACTGAAGCTTTCTTT. This codes for CSAGERRVGTEAFF.

This clonotype was picked up many times. This chain uses TRBV12-3 or TRBV12-4 with TRBJ1-5; maybe TRBD1 (5 bases). The CDR3 length is 13 residues. Deletions cut 4 bases from V and 4 bases from J, with 8 bases between. CDR3 DNA: TGTGCCAGCAGTTGGGGGGTAAATCAGCCCCAGCATTTT. Translated, it gives CASSWGVNQPQHF.

The chain couples TRBV7-8 to TRBJ2-6; TRBD1 might be the D (6 bases). With 2 bases removed from V and 2 bases from J, the gap between germline ends came to 19 bases. CDR1 and CDR2 (germline): SGHVS, FQNEAQ. CDR3 size: 19 residues. CDR3 coding DNA: TGTGCCAGCAGCTTACGCGGCCCCAGGGGCTCGACTGGGGCCAACGTCCTGACTTTC. This codes for CASSLRGPRGSTGANVLTF.

The chain joins TRBV18 to TRBJ1-2, with TRBD1 identical over 7 bases. Losses at the gene ends were 4 bases for V and 5 bases for J; bases not matched to a gene: 10. CDR1 and CDR2 (germline): KGHSH, LQKENI. The CDR3 extends over 15 amino acids. The CDR3: CASSRNDEGAYGYTF. CDR3 nucleotides: TGTGCCAGCTCACGAAACGACGAGGGGGCTTATGGCTACACCTTC.

This clonotype occurred a few times. The chain links TRBV5-4 to TRBJ1-1; D possibly corresponds to TRBD1 (6 bases). CDR3 size: 15 residues. Per germline, CDR1 SGHNT and CDR2 YYREEE (reference sequence). Trimming cost V 4 bases and J 5 bases, with 18 bases left between them. This CDR3 reads CASSRVTGQTTEAFF. Written as DNA, the CDR3 is TGTGCCAGCAGCCGGGTAACTGGACAGACGACTGAAGCTTTCTTT.

The chain has TRBV12-3 or TRBV12-4 and TRBJ2-1, with 8 bases identical to TRBD2. J was trimmed by 7 bases and V by 6 bases; bases with no gene match: 8. This CDR3 region has 14 residues. The DNA of the CDR3 is TGTGCCAGCAGCAGGCAAGCGGGAGCGAATGAGCAGTTCTTC. This sequence encodes CASSRQAGANEQFF.

The chain employs TRBV5-1 and TRBJ1-1; 10 positions match TRBD1. This CDR3 is built from 16 residues. V was clipped by 4 bases and J by 5 bases; unmatched bases: 11. The germline V gene has CDR1 SGHRS and CDR2 YFSETQ. For the CDR3, the DNA is TGCGCCAGCAGCCCGACAGGGGGCCCGGGTTGGACTGAAGCTTTCTTT. Translating gives CASSPTGGPGWTEAFF.